What follows are 23 T cell receptor beta chains derived from one specimen sequenced in a study of early T cells in non-severe SARS-CoV-2 infection. One entry per CDR3 protein, called by TCRdb with MiXCR from the 5' RACE reads. The repertoire has 60,000 to 90,000 distinct CDR3 sequences, about a sixth of them found once; the top ten carry about 3%. Sequencing was carried out using whole blood. The receptor set was obtained from an adult who was a healthcare worker with PCR-confirmed SARS-CoV-2 infection or an uninfected control (not recorded which).

The chain recombines TRBV27 with TRBJ1-6; 7 bases match TRBD1. Germline V gene sequence: CDR1 MNHEY, CDR2 SMNVEV (reference sequence). J gave up 2 bases and V 6 bases, and 4 bases lay outside the gene matches. CDR3 size: 15 residues. The CDR3 bases are TGTGCCAGCAGGGCAGGGGGGCCCTATAATTCACCCCTCCACTTT. Its protein is CASRAGGPYNSPLHF.

This clonotype has a count of ten or more. The chain joins TRBV11-3 to TRBJ2-5, with a weak D call TRBD1 (5 bases). There are 17 residues in the CDR3. V was shortened by 0 bases and J by 2 bases, with 16 bases between the two germline ends. Germline CDR1 SGHNT, CDR2 YENEEA. CDR3 in amino acids: CASSLDLTGGPQETQYF. CDR3 DNA: TGTGCCAGCAGCTTAGATCTAACAGGTGGACCGCAAGAGACCCAGTACTTC.

In this sample, this clonotype turned up many times. The rearrangement uses TRBV10-3 and TRBJ2-1; perhaps D is TRBD1 or TRBD2 (5 bases each). CDR1 is ENHRY and CDR2 is SYGVKD in the germline V gene. This CDR3 is 15 amino acids long. The V end lost 4 bases, the J end lost 4 bases, and 14 bases lay between the germline ends. The CDR3 sequence: CAISGGGSPYNEQFF. Here the CDR3 DNA reads TGTGCCATCAGTGGTGGGGGATCCCCTTACAATGAGCAGTTCTTC.

Remarks on this clonotype: An end of the junction differs from the germline gene, which may be a read error. The V call is TRBV20-1, the J call TRBJ2-3; 15 bases are a match to TRBD2. The CDR3 contains 21 residues. CDR1 DFQATT and CDR2 SNEGSKA come from the germline V gene (reference sequence). The DNA for the CDR3 is TGCAGTGCTAGAGAGCTCATACCAGGGACTAGCGGGAGGCCAGAAACAGATACGCGGTATTTT. Translated, it gives CSARELIPGTSGRPETDTRYF.

The gene calls are TRBV7-3 and TRBJ2-1; TRBD2 is a possible D gene (6 bases). This CDR3 spans 16 amino acids. Trimming took 4 bases from V and 5 from J, leaving 18 bases between them. Germline V gene sequence: CDR1 SGHTA, CDR2 FQGTGA. The CDR3 nucleotides are TGTGCCAGCAGCTCCGATAGCGGAGACATCCACAATGAGCAGTTCTTC. This gives the protein CASSSDSGDIHNEQFF.

Only a few counts were recorded for this clonotype. The gene calls are TRBV12-3 or TRBV12-4 and TRBJ1-1, with D maybe TRBD1 (6 bases). Trimming shortened V by 6 bases and J by 10 bases, and 15 bases separated the two germline ends. The CDR3 has 12 residues. CDR3 amino acids: CASRTGGLGAFF. DNA for the CDR3: TGTGCCAGCAGAACCGGGGGGCTTGGAGCTTTCTTT.

This chain connects TRBV5-5 to TRBJ2-7; no firm D call. The CDR3 totals 14 residues. Germline CDR1 and CDR2: SGHKS and YYEKEE (reference sequence). The V and J ends lost 0 bases and 2 bases respectively, with 9 bases between them. The CDR3 loop reads CASSLGQPAYEQYF. The DNA for the CDR3 is TGTGCCAGCAGCTTGGGGCAGCCCGCCTACGAGCAGTACTTC. The full variable domain, its missing parts supplied by reference TRBV5-5 and TRBJ2-7, is DAGVTQSPTHLIKTRGQQVTLRCSPISGHKSVSWYQQVLGQGPQFIFQYYEKEERGRGNFPDRFSARQFPNYSSELNVNALLLGDSALYLCASSLGQPAYEQYFGPGTRLTVT.

This clonotype was counted at least ten times. The chain joins TRBV12-3 or TRBV12-4 to TRBJ1-2; possible D gene TRBD1, 5 bases. V gave up 3 bases and J gave up 8 bases, with 10 bases separating them. The CDR3 length is 12 residues. This CDR3 is CASSFGGVGYTF. The DNA for the CDR3 is TGTGCCAGCAGTTTCGGGGGGGTCGGCTACACCTTC.

The chain links TRBV27 to TRBJ1-3, with 10 bases fitting TRBD1. The CDR3 spans 20 residues. Germline V gene lookup returns CDR1 MNHEY and CDR2 SMNVEV (reference sequence). The V gene end was trimmed by 2 bases and the J gene end by 1 base; junction bases not matched to a gene: 14. CDR3 sequence: CASSLVPPGQGRSSGNTIYF. The CDR3 DNA follows: TGTGCCAGCAGTTTAGTCCCCCCGGGACAGGGGAGGTCTTCTGGAAACACCATATATTTT.

The chain joins TRBV19 to TRBJ2-1; a possible D gene is TRBD2 (6 bases). The CDR3 loop spans 13 amino acids. The germline V gene has CDR1 LNHDA and CDR2 SQIVND (reference sequence). V was trimmed by 7 bases and J by 5 bases, leaving 12 bases between them. Written as DNA, the CDR3 is TGTGCCAGTAATGCGGGGACGAACAATGAGCAGTTCTTC. This sequence encodes CASNAGTNNEQFF.

This clonotype was counted a few times. The rearrangement links TRBV6-5 to TRBJ2-1; 8 bases map to TRBD1. Per germline, CDR1 MNHEY and CDR2 SVGAGI. With V trimmed by 7 bases and J by 6 bases, 11 bases remained unmatched. The length of the CDR3 is 15 residues. The CDR3 region is CASKRTDRGGNEQFF. CDR3 bases: TGTGCCAGCAAACGGACTGACAGGGGCGGCAATGAGCAGTTCTTC.

The rearrangement uses TRBV12-3 or TRBV12-4 and TRBJ1-1; 7 bases agree with TRBD1. The CDR3 contains 15 residues. The trim removed 4 bases at V and 0 bases at J, leaving 5 bases unmatched. The CDR3 is CASSWTGYMNTEAFF. CDR3 DNA: TGTGCCAGCAGTTGGACAGGATACATGAACACTGAAGCTTTCTTT.

The table lists this clonotype with a few counts. The chain combines TRBV7-8 with TRBJ2-1; a possible D gene is TRBD1 (5 bases). The CDR3 runs 13 residues. Trimming removed 1 base at V and 9 bases at J, with 10 bases between. In germline, CDR1 is SGHVS, CDR2 FQNEAQ. CDR3 sequence: CASSLGQIGEQFF. DNA for the CDR3: TGTGCCAGCAGCTTAGGACAGATAGGTGAGCAGTTCTTC.

The V gene is TRBV25-1, the J gene TRBJ2-5; 7 positions agree with TRBD1. This CDR3 is built from 13 residues. The germline V gene encodes CDR1 MGHDK and CDR2 SYGVNS. The V and J ends lost 3 bases and 4 bases, in that order; junction bases with no gene match: 2. DNA for the CDR3: TGTGCCAGCAGTGAGAGGGGGCGAGAGACCCAGTACTTC. Its translation: CASSERGRETQYF.

This clonotype showed up just a few times. V usage is TRBV7-6 and J usage is TRBJ2-1; a possible D gene is TRBD2 (6 bases). This CDR3 spans 15 amino acids. Trimming removed 3 bases at V and 4 bases at J, with 13 bases between. In germline, CDR1 is SGHVS, CDR2 FNYEAQ. The CDR3 DNA follows: TGTGCCAGCAGCTTTATCGGCGGGGATTACAATGAGCAGTTCTTC. This codes for CASSFIGGDYNEQFF.

The chain combines TRBV11-3 with TRBJ1-3; D is uncertain. CDR3 length: 17 residues. Germline CDR1 reads SGHNT; CDR2 reads YENEEA. The V end was cut by 1 base, the J end by 4 bases, with 17 bases between. The CDR3 DNA is TGTGCCAGCAGCTTAGGTGGCAGCCTTTTTCGAGGAAACACCATATATTTT. This encodes CASSLGGSLFRGNTIYF.

This clonotype showed up just a few times. CDR3: CSARDNIDEQFF. Here the CDR3 DNA reads TGCAGTGCTAGAGATAATATCGATGAGCAGTTCTTC. The chain employs TRBV20-1 and TRBJ2-1; D not certain. The V gene's germline CDR1 is DFQATT and CDR2 SNEGSKA (reference sequence). The germline V and J ends were trimmed by 0 bases and 8 bases, with 8 bases remaining between them. The CDR3 consists of 12 residues.

CDR3 nucleotide sequence: TGCAGTGCTAGTCCAGCGGGTACCTCTGGAGAGCAGTACTTC. Encoded protein: CSASPAGTSGEQYF. This rearrangement joins TRBV20-1 to TRBJ2-7, with D possibly TRBD2 on 6 matching bases. The V end was cut by 3 bases, the J end by 7 bases, with 19 bases between. The CDR3 runs 14 residues. Germline CDR1 is DFQATT and CDR2 is SNEGSKA (reference sequence).

The sample holds many counts of this clonotype. The rearrangement links TRBV7-6 to TRBJ2-2; TRBD1 matches at 7 bases. The CDR3 is made up of 16 amino acids. Germline V lookup: CDR1 SGHVS, CDR2 FNYEAQ. Trimming at V came to 0 bases and at J to 3 bases, leaving 4 bases not matched to a gene. The CDR3 spells CASSLAPTGDTGELFF. The CDR3 DNA reads TGTGCCAGCAGCTTAGCGCCAACAGGGGACACCGGGGAGCTGTTTTTT. Full variable domain (outside the CDR3, taken from reference TRBV7-6 and TRBJ2-2): GAGVSQSPRYKVTKRGQDVALRCDPISGHVSLYWYRQALGQGPEFLTYFNYEAQQDKSGLPNDRFSAERPEGSISTLTIQRTEQRDSAMYRCASSLAPTGDTGELFFGEGSRLTVL.

This clonotype has more than one count but fewer than ten. This chain links TRBV7-6 with TRBJ2-6; TRBD1 is a possible D gene (5 bases). The CDR3 is made up of 18 amino acids. V lost 4 bases and J lost 0, with 16 bases in between. Germline V gene sequence: CDR1 SGHVS, CDR2 FNYEAQ. In DNA, the CDR3 is TGTGCCAGCAGCTCACCCGCGGCAGGGCGCTCTGGGGCCAACGTCCTGACTTTC. Translated: CASSSPAAGRSGANVLTF.

V is TRBV5-1 and J is TRBJ2-7, with 10 bases matching TRBD2. This CDR3 comprises 14 residues. CDR1 and CDR2 from the germline V gene are SGHRS and YFSETQ. J was trimmed by 7 bases and V by 2 bases; bases with no gene match: 6. This chain's CDR3 is CASSLAGGPREQYF. The CDR3 coding sequence is TGCGCCAGCAGCTTAGCGGGAGGGCCGAGGGAGCAGTACTTC. Based on the CDR3 plus reference TRBV5-1 and TRBJ2-7, the full variable domain is KAGVTQTPRYLIKTRGQQVTLSCSPISGHRSVSWYQQTPGQGLQFLFEYFSETQRNKGNFPGRFSGRQFSNSRSEMNVSTLELGDSALYLCASSLAGGPREQYFGPGTRLTVT.

The V call is TRBV10-3, the J call TRBJ1-2; D gene unclear. Trimming stripped 0 bases from V and 2 bases from J, with 7 bases between. The CDR3 runs to 14 residues. Germline values: CDR1 ENHRY, CDR2 SYGVKD. CDR3 sequence reads: CAISESPENYGYTF. CDR3 DNA sequence: TGTGCCATCAGTGAGTCGCCCGAGAACTATGGCTACACCTTC.

This clonotype has more than one count but fewer than ten. The CDR3 is CASRVGQGEVGYEQYF. In DNA, the CDR3 is TGTGCCAGCAGGGTTGGACAGGGGGAAGTGGGCTACGAGCAGTACTTC. The V call is TRBV12-3 or TRBV12-4, the J call TRBJ2-7; 10 bases map to TRBD1. The CDR3 consists of 16 residues. With V trimmed by 6 bases and J by 3 bases, 11 bases remained unmatched.